This T cell receptor (beta chain) was observed in a study of blood T cell repertoires in COVID-19. V was shortened by 1 base and J by 8 bases, with 20 bases between the two germline ends. The CDR3 contains 15 residues. Germline V gives CDR1 GTSNPN, CDR2 SVGIG (reference sequence). The repertoire was sequenced with immunoSEQ multiplex PCR; TCRdb's copy has only in-frame clones and lacks some. The sample holds 200,000 to 250,000 clones, around 84% seen once. This TCR came from a woman aged 80 or older with active or convalescent COVID-19. The sequenced sample consisted of peripheral blood. The V call is TRBV30, the J call TRBJ1-1; weak D call: TRBD1 (5 bases). The CDR3 coding sequence is TGTGCCTGGAGTGCCCCGGGACTGTTGGCCGGGGAAGCTTTCTTT. Protein product: CAWSAPGLLAGEAFF.